This T cell receptor (beta chain) is from a study of Ad26.COV2.S vaccination and SARS-CoV-2 variants. This CDR3 contains 12 residues. Germline values: CDR1 SGHAT, CDR2 FQNNGV. Trimming shortened V by 2 bases and J by 7 bases, and 6 bases separated the two germline ends. Repertoires were generated with immunoSEQ multiplex PCR, while TCRdb's copy carries only in-frame clones and drops some. Of about 350,000 clones in the sample, about 88% were seen once. Treatment in this sample: roughly 20 received Ad26.COV2.S at low or high dose, single or two shots; 5 received placebo; per-sample allocation not given. Sampling was done on day 63 after the first vaccine or placebo injection.

This sequence joins TRBV11-2 and TRBJ1-5; the D is unclear. This sample comprised peripheral blood, obtained in a trial of Ad26.COV2.S vaccine versus placebo. This TCR came from a person aged 18-60 years who received the Ad26.COV2.S COVID-19 vaccine or a placebo. The CDR3 loop is CASSLNDQPQHF. The CDR3 region has the DNA TGTGCCAGCAGCTTAAACGACCAGCCCCAGCATTTT.